What follows are 20 T cell receptor beta chains derived from one specimen sequenced in a study of post-analysis software for immune sequencing data (dated by TCRdb to about 2015). Paper-wide results and their limitations: Significantly higher frequencies in patients than in controls were found for roughly 5 TRBV segments, including TRBV5-6, TRBV5-1 and TRBV20-1.

The library was made by PCR. These reads were obtained on an Illumina HiSeq 2500. To reduce PCR and sequencing biases, unique molecular identifiers were built into the TCR beta cDNA libraries. TCRdb applied fastp at Q25 and MiXCR to the public reads, then kept only in-frame beta chains. Every distinct CDR3 protein forms one entry, paired with its most common genes and DNA. The sample contains 430,000 or so distinct CDR3 sequences, less than 40% of them found a single time. Of the sample, 7.6% is held by the ten largest clones. These receptors' targets are unknown. The source material was blood. All receptors come from a girl aged 2-10 years with multiple sclerosis.

The chain has TRBV15 and TRBJ1-5; unclear D gene. The CDR3 length is 14 residues. Trimming took off 1 base at V and 4 bases at J, with 8 bases between the two ends. CDR1 is LNHNV, CDR2 YYDKDF, per germline (reference sequence). The CDR3 sequence is CATSRGFGNQPQHF. The CDR3 DNA sequence: TGTGCCACCAGCAGAGGGTTCGGAAATCAGCCCCAGCATTTT.

The chain uses TRBV20-1 and TRBJ2-3; D remains ambiguous. The CDR3 has 13 residues. V was cut by 6 bases and J by 1 base, with 11 bases left in between. Germline V gene lookup returns CDR1 DFQATT and CDR2 SNEGSKA (reference sequence). The CDR3 DNA reads as TGCAGTGCACCTATACCCGGCACAGATACGCAGTATTTT. It specifies CSAPIPGTDTQYF.

The chain carries TRBV14 and TRBJ1-2; unclear D gene. Per germline, CDR1 SGHDN and CDR2 FVKESK. The V gene lost 1 base and the J gene lost 8 bases, with 8 bases spanning the gap. The CDR3 consists of 12 residues. This CDR3 is CASSQGWRGYTF. DNA of the CDR3: TGTGCCAGCAGCCAAGGGTGGCGCGGCTACACCTTC.

This clonotype occurred a few times. The chain couples TRBV5-1 to TRBJ2-1; tentative D call: TRBD1 (6 bases). Trimming cost V 4 bases and J 8 bases, with 19 bases left between them. The CDR3 extends over 15 amino acids. The germline CDR1 and CDR2 sequences are SGHRS and YFSETQ. The CDR3 nucleotides read TGCGCCAGCAGCCCCGGACAGATTACAATTGATGAGCAGTTCTTC. Protein product: CASSPGQITIDEQFF. Combining the CDR3 with reference TRBV5-1 and TRBJ2-1 gives the whole variable domain KAGVTQTPRYLIKTRGQQVTLSCSPISGHRSVSWYQQTPGQGLQFLFEYFSETQRNKGNFPGRFSGRQFSNSRSEMNVSTLELGDSALYLCASSPGQITIDEQFFGPGTRLTVL.

This clonotype was recorded a few times. This chain joins TRBV29-1 and TRBJ1-2; TRBD1 matches 7 bases. J lost 0 bases, V lost 7 bases, and 5 bases had no gene match. This CDR3 is built from 13 residues. Germline CDR1 reads SQVTM; CDR2 reads ANQGSEA. This chain's CDR3 is CSALTGTNYGYTF. CDR3 nucleotides: TGCAGCGCATTGACAGGGACTAACTATGGCTACACCTTC.

V usage is TRBV27 and J usage is TRBJ1-5; tentatively, D is TRBD1 (5 bases). The germline V gene has CDR1 MNHEY and CDR2 SMNVEV (reference sequence). V gave up 5 bases and J gave up 3 bases, with 17 bases separating them. The CDR3 length is 16 residues. The CDR3 region is CASSPRTGVFNQPQHF. The CDR3, as DNA: TGTGCCAGCAGTCCACGAACAGGCGTATTCAATCAGCCCCAGCATTTT.

The chain uses TRBV10-3 and TRBJ2-5; D is possibly TRBD1 (6 bases). V was cut by 7 bases and J by 1 base, with 7 bases left in between. The CDR3 contains 12 residues. In germline, CDR1 is ENHRY, CDR2 SYGVKD. The CDR3 loop is CAIKDSQETQYF. In DNA form, the CDR3 reads TGTGCCATCAAGGACAGCCAAGAGACCCAGTACTTC.

The chain is built from TRBV12-3 or TRBV12-4 and TRBJ2-4, with TRBD1 matching 8 bases. V shed 5 bases, J shed 6 bases, and the junction held 12 bases outside the gene matches. The length of the CDR3 is 16 residues. CDR3 region: CASSDRGPFRGNIQYF. The CDR3, as DNA: TGTGCCAGCAGTGACAGGGGCCCCTTTCGAGGAAACATTCAGTACTTC.

V gene TRBV20-1 combines with J gene TRBJ2-1; D call uncertain. The ends were cut back, 0 bases at V and 0 bases at J, with 12 bases in the middle. The CDR3 is 16 residues long. CDR1 DFQATT and CDR2 SNEGSKA come from the germline V gene (reference sequence). CDR3 coding DNA: TGCAGTGCTAGAGATCTCTTGGTCAGCTCCTACAATGAGCAGTTCTTC. Translating it yields CSARDLLVSSYNEQFF.

The chain combines TRBV4-1 with TRBJ2-1; weak D call: TRBD1 (5 bases). This CDR3 spans 13 amino acids. V dropped 2 bases and J dropped 12 bases, with 14 bases sitting between them. CDR1 MGHRA and CDR2 YSYEKL come from the germline V gene. CDR3: CASSQTGRYGQFF. The CDR3 DNA is TGCGCCAGCAGCCAAACAGGCAGGTACGGGCAGTTCTTC.

This clonotype was counted ten times or more. The gene calls are TRBV5-6 and TRBJ2-3; the match to TRBD1 covers 8 bases. Germline values: CDR1 SGHDT, CDR2 YYEEEE. The CDR3 has 14 amino acids. The V segment lost 4 bases and the J segment 5 bases; nucleotides outside the gene matches: 6. The CDR3 spells CASSPDRGGDTQYF. The CDR3 region has the DNA TGTGCCAGCAGCCCCGACAGGGGAGGAGATACGCAGTATTTT.

This clonotype was detected a few times. This chain joins TRBV12-3 or TRBV12-4 and TRBJ1-5; no reliable D call. The CDR3 has 15 amino acids. The V end was cut by 4 bases, the J end by 4 bases, with 14 bases between. CDR3 in DNA: TGTGCCAGCAGTTATGGTTTCGATTATAATCAGCCCCAGCATTTT. Translating it yields CASSYGFDYNQPQHF.

This clonotype has just a few counts. The chain has TRBV28 and TRBJ1-1, with D possibly being TRBD1 (5 bases). V was pared by 7 bases and J by 11 bases, with 26 bases between. The length of the CDR3 is 15 residues. The germline V gene encodes CDR1 MDHEN and CDR2 SYDVKM. This CDR3 reads CASTNPRGIVVGAFF. The DNA of the CDR3 is TGTGCCAGCACCAACCCCCGGGGGATTGTGGTTGGGGCTTTCTTT.

Notes on this clonotype: At one end, the junction sequence differs from germline, possibly due to a read error. The chain couples TRBV2 to TRBJ1-2, with a weak D call TRBD1 (5 bases). The CDR3 totals 15 residues. Germline V gene lookup returns CDR1 SNHLY and CDR2 FYNNEI. The CDR3 sequence is CASRSPDSPNYGHTF. In DNA, the CDR3 is TGTGCCAGCAGATCACCTGACAGCCCCAACTATGGCCACACCTTC.

This chain connects TRBV7-3 to TRBJ2-5; D gene uncertain. This CDR3 comprises 13 residues. CDR1 is SGHTA and CDR2 is FQGTGA in the germline V gene. Trimming took 4 bases from V and 11 from J, leaving 17 bases between them. The chain's CDR3 is CASSSSRRSEQYF. CDR3 DNA sequence: TGTGCCAGCAGCTCGTCCCGGCGCAGTGAGCAGTACTTC.

The V call is TRBV15, the J call TRBJ2-7, with 12 bases aligning to TRBD2. Germline CDR1 LNHNV, CDR2 YYDKDF (reference sequence). The CDR3 sequence is 16 residues long. V was clipped by 5 bases and J by 5 bases; unmatched bases: 10. The CDR3 protein is CATSGRLAGESNEQYF. The CDR3 DNA sequence: TGTGCCACCAGCGGACGACTAGCGGGAGAGTCAAACGAGCAGTACTTC.

The chain employs TRBV18 and TRBJ2-4; the D is unclear. This CDR3 is built from 16 residues. With 0 bases removed from V and 13 bases from J, the gap between germline ends came to 22 bases. Germline-derived CDR1 and CDR2 are KGHSH and LQKENI. The CDR3 protein is CASSPPRQSDVGEQYF. In DNA form, the CDR3 reads TGTGCCAGCTCACCACCGAGGCAGTCGGACGTTGGTGAGCAGTACTTC.

V gene TRBV7-3 combines with J gene TRBJ2-5; D is perhaps TRBD1 (6 bases). The V end lost 4 bases, the J end lost 3 bases, and 6 bases lay between the germline ends. The germline CDR1 and CDR2 sequences are SGHTA and FQGTGA. The CDR3 is 12 residues long. The CDR3 loop reads CASSYREETQYF. The CDR3 nucleotides read TGTGCCAGCAGCTACAGGGAAGAGACCCAGTACTTC.

This clonotype has just a few counts. The chain recombines TRBV6-1 with TRBJ2-1, with 9 bases identical to TRBD2. Per the germline V gene, CDR1 is MNHNS and CDR2 is SASEGT. J was trimmed by 10 bases and V by 4 bases; bases with no gene match: 8. The CDR3 extends over 14 amino acids. CDR3 nucleotide sequence: TGTGCCAGCAGTGGGGGCCTAGCGGGATTCGAGCAGTTCTTC. It encodes CASSGGLAGFEQFF.

Comments on this clonotype: Germline is not matched at one junction end, which may reflect a read error. The chain carries TRBV29-1 and TRBJ2-7; TRBD2 matches 7 bases. The CDR3 spans 12 residues. Germline loops: CDR1 SQVTM, CDR2 ANQGSEA. CDR3 protein: CSVETSSYEQDF. The DNA for the CDR3 is TGCAGCGTTGAGACTAGCTCCTACGAGCAGGACTTC.